Here is one T cell receptor (beta chain) with its context. This entry comes from a study of siplizumab effects on memory and regulatory T cells. Trimming at V came to 8 bases and at J to 8 bases, leaving 7 bases not matched to a gene. The germline gives CDR1 SQVTM, CDR2 ANQGSEA. The CDR3 runs to 12 residues. TCRdb's copy holds only in-frame clones and misses some; the assay was immunoSEQ multiplex PCR. Of over 60,000 clones in the sample, roughly nine tenths were seen once. Sequencing was carried out using CD8+ T cells sorted from blood. The gene calls are TRBV29-1 and TRBJ2-1, with 9 bases identical to TRBD1. This sequence was found in a human donor in good health. CDR3 sequence (DNA): TGCAGCAGTCTTACAGGGGGCCATGAGCAGTTCTTC. Its translation: CSSLTGGHEQFF.